Listed below are T cell receptor beta chains from one sample, sequenced in a study of blood T cell repertoires in COVID-19. The protocol was immunoSEQ multiplex PCR, while the TCRdb copy is restricted to in-frame clones and leaves out a portion. The sample contains over 15,000 clones, 85% to 95% of which appear only once. The sample was peripheral blood. These receptor sequences come from a human donor in a cohort sampled during active COVID-19. Each CDR3 is given with its conserved first and last residue. Fields, in order: V gene, D gene, clone size, CDR3 protein. D genes are given only for firm matches. Not every row has a clone size; where given, it reads once, few, many or a size class.

V gene: TRBV19; D gene: .; clone size: .; CDR3 protein: CASSIVLRSYNEQFF
V gene: TRBV4-3; D gene: TRBD2; clone size: .; CDR3 protein: CASSQDYRLAGEAGELFF
V gene: TRBV28; D gene: .; clone size: .; CDR3 protein: CASSFLQGTDTQYF
V gene: TRBV3-1/TRBV3-2; D gene: TRBD2; clone size: .; CDR3 protein: CASSQVGRGGARYYEQYF
V gene: TRBV12-3/TRBV12-4; D gene: .; clone size: .; CDR3 protein: CASSSARGYGYTF
V gene: TRBV21-1; D gene: .; clone size: .; CDR3 protein: CASSKVTLTDGQARAQYF
V gene: TRBV11-2; D gene: TRBD1; clone size: .; CDR3 protein: CASSLGQLVPYEQYF
V gene: TRBV19; D gene: TRBD2; clone size: .; CDR3 protein: CASSLLAGKGTDTQYF
V gene: TRBV29-1; D gene: .; clone size: .; CDR3 protein: CSVEREIFPADTQYF
V gene: TRBV28; D gene: TRBD2; clone size: once; CDR3 protein: CASRKAGGHYEQYF
V gene: TRBV20-1; D gene: .; clone size: .; CDR3 protein: CSASKGALTGELFF
V gene: TRBV7-9; D gene: TRBD2; clone size: .; CDR3 protein: CASNLYYGTGRASTDTQYF
V gene: TRBV7-9; D gene: .; clone size: .; CDR3 protein: CASSFGASYYNEQFF
V gene: TRBV7-9; D gene: TRBD1; clone size: .; CDR3 protein: CASSLGGQVELFF
V gene: TRBV5-4; D gene: .; clone size: .; CDR3 protein: CASSDTENTEAFF
V gene: TRBV4-2; D gene: .; clone size: .; CDR3 protein: CASSQGRSTDTQYF
V gene: TRBV11-2; D gene: TRBD1; clone size: .; CDR3 protein: CASSLEGQGETFF
V gene: TRBV2; D gene: TRBD1; clone size: .; CDR3 protein: CASRQGVGGNQPQHF
V gene: TRBV7-3; D gene: .; clone size: .; CDR3 protein: CASSSIAASSTDTQYF
V gene: TRBV30; D gene: .; clone size: .; CDR3 protein: CAWSFPGSNQPQHF
V gene: TRBV27; D gene: .; clone size: .; CDR3 protein: CASRPLGDYNSNQPQHF
V gene: TRBV13; D gene: TRBD1; clone size: .; CDR3 protein: CASSLTGTGGAGTEAFF
V gene: TRBV5-1; D gene: .; clone size: .; CDR3 protein: CASSLTGINSPLHF
V gene: TRBV6-7; D gene: .; clone size: .; CDR3 protein: CASTITGQRKEAFF
V gene: TRBV5-6; D gene: .; clone size: .; CDR3 protein: CASSSLNSYEQYF
V gene: TRBV7-2; D gene: .; clone size: .; CDR3 protein: CASSSDRFTDTQYF
V gene: TRBV5-6; D gene: .; clone size: .; CDR3 protein: CASSLFYYGYTF
V gene: TRBV28; D gene: .; clone size: .; CDR3 protein: CASSSRDGYTF
V gene: TRBV7-2; D gene: TRBD2; clone size: .; CDR3 protein: CASSFRAGGLTYEQYF
V gene: TRBV28; D gene: .; clone size: .; CDR3 protein: CASSFPSGTVSSEEQYF
V gene: TRBV9; D gene: .; clone size: once; CDR3 protein: CASSGGGWETQYF
V gene: TRBV12-3/TRBV12-4; D gene: .; clone size: .; CDR3 protein: CASSLGNTIYF
V gene: TRBV6-5; D gene: TRBD1; clone size: .; CDR3 protein: CASSLDRGITEAFF
V gene: TRBV21-1; D gene: .; clone size: .; CDR3 protein: CASSDTEREGNTGELFF
V gene: TRBV5-1; D gene: TRBD1; clone size: .; CDR3 protein: CASGYMTGTLYGYTF
V gene: TRBV5-8; D gene: .; clone size: .; CDR3 protein: CASSYTTGSGAFF
V gene: TRBV28; D gene: .; clone size: .; CDR3 protein: CASSTPRHGLGYGYTF
V gene: TRBV4-3; D gene: .; clone size: .; CDR3 protein: CASSLRGTGTGRASDTQYF
V gene: TRBV6-2/TRBV6-3; D gene: .; clone size: .; CDR3 protein: CASSYPKLAKKNIQYF
V gene: TRBV4-1; D gene: TRBD1; clone size: .; CDR3 protein: CASSQDRGMGNEQYF
V gene: TRBV7-2; D gene: TRBD1; clone size: .; CDR3 protein: CASSLAGGPYEQYF
V gene: TRBV4-1; D gene: .; clone size: .; CDR3 protein: CASSPRTQGTNEKLFF
V gene: TRBV5-4; D gene: TRBD1; clone size: .; CDR3 protein: CASSLSGQGAETQYF
V gene: TRBV19; D gene: .; clone size: .; CDR3 protein: CASSILESPGYNEQFF
V gene: TRBV27; D gene: .; clone size: .; CDR3 protein: CASGPGSYEQYF
V gene: TRBV27; D gene: .; clone size: .; CDR3 protein: CASSLGVPADSGYTF
V gene: TRBV7-6; D gene: .; clone size: .; CDR3 protein: CASSLARGDYGYTF
V gene: TRBV13; D gene: TRBD2; clone size: .; CDR3 protein: CASRVTGGSYNEQFF
V gene: TRBV24-1; D gene: TRBD1; clone size: once; CDR3 protein: CATTSTGQAGNTIYF
V gene: TRBV7-9; D gene: .; clone size: .; CDR3 protein: CASSQQGDPNYGYTF
V gene: TRBV11-2; D gene: .; clone size: .; CDR3 protein: CASSSHRQLLAKNIQYF
V gene: TRBV19; D gene: TRBD1; clone size: .; CDR3 protein: CATSGQAYEQYF
V gene: TRBV4-3; D gene: .; clone size: once; CDR3 protein: CASSQEALGGQPQHF
V gene: TRBV27; D gene: .; clone size: once; CDR3 protein: CASSFEGVNTEAFF
V gene: TRBV25-1; D gene: .; clone size: .; CDR3 protein: CASSDRQNQPQHF
V gene: TRBV7-8; D gene: TRBD1; clone size: .; CDR3 protein: CASSFFAGQGGETQYF
V gene: TRBV30; D gene: .; clone size: .; CDR3 protein: CAWSVLGGTQPQHF
V gene: TRBV5-1; D gene: TRBD2; clone size: .; CDR3 protein: CASSLAGGGYEQYF
V gene: TRBV5-4; D gene: .; clone size: .; CDR3 protein: CASSPGPSSGNTIYF
V gene: TRBV5-1; D gene: .; clone size: .; CDR3 protein: CASSLNPVNYNRVASTDTQYF